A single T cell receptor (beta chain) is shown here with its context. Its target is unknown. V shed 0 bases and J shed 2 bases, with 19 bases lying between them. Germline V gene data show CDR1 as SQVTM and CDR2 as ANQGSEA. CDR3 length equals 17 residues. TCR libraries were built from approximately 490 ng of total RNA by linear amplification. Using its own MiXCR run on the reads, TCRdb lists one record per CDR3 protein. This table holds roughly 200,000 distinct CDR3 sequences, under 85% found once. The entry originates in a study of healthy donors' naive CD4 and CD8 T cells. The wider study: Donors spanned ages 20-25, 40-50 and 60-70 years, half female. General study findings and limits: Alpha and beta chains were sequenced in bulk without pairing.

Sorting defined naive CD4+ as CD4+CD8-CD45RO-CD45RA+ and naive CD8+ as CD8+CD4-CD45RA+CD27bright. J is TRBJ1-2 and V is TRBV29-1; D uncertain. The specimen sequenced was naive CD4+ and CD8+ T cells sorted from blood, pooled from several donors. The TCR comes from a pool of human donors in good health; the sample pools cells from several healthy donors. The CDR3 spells CSVEDRGPDAYNYGYTF. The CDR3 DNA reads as TGCAGCGTTGAAGATCGGGGTCCCGATGCGTACAACTATGGCTACACCTTC.